The sequence of this TCR beta chain was determined in a study of T cells in Graves' hyperthyroidism and ophthalmopathy. Points from the study as a whole: Most thyroid clonotypes with frequency above 0.001 were detected in blood.

RNA transcripts were the template for amplifying TCR beta CDR3 regions. An initial round of RT-PCR targeting the TCR CDR3 relied on the HTBI primer set. Each CDR3 protein gets one entry after TCRdb re-called the multiplex PCR reads with MiXCR. This table has 550,000 to 700,000 distinct CDR3 sequences, roughly 50% appearing once. Per germline, CDR1 SGDLS and CDR2 YYNGEE. V lost 3 bases and J lost 5, with 13 bases in between. The CDR3 runs 14 residues. Notes on this clonotype: The antigen remains unidentified.

The source material was peripheral blood or thyroid tissue (not recorded which). The rearrangement links TRBV9 to TRBJ2-3; no reliable D call. This clonotype originated in an adult woman with Graves' disease, either hyperthyroidism or ophthalmopathy (not recorded which). Written as DNA, the CDR3 is TGTGCCAGCAGCGCGGATGGAGCCGGAGATACGCAGTATTTT. It specifies CASSADGAGDTQYF. Looking up the rest from reference TRBV9 and TRBJ2-3 gives the full variable domain: DSGVTQTPKHLITATGQRVTLRCSPRSGDLSVYWYQQSLDQGLQFLIQYYNGEERAKGNILERFSAQQFPDLHSELNLSSLELGDSALYFCASSADGAGDTQYFGPGTRLTVL.